Included here is one T cell receptor beta chain sequence, with context. Data came from immunoSEQ multiplex PCR; TCRdb stores just in-frame clones and leaves some out. The sample holds 22,000 or so clones, around 73% seen once. The source of the sample is a study of T cells after posttransplantation cyclophosphamide. The sample comprised memory CD4+ T cells sorted from PBMCs. This clonotype originated in an older woman in good health, CMV-negative, and a related stem cell transplant donor.

CDR3: CASSEAPGYEQYF. The CDR3 nucleotides are TGTGCCAGCAGTGAAGCGCCGGGATACGAGCAGTACTTC. This chain uses TRBV2 with TRBJ2-7, with D perhaps matching TRBD2 (5 bases). The V gene lost 0 bases and the J gene lost 4 bases, with 7 bases spanning the gap. The CDR3 is 13 amino acids. Per the germline V gene, CDR1 is SNHLY and CDR2 is FYNNEI.